What follows is one T cell receptor beta chain and its context. The antigen is not known. Other DNA sequences within the sample encode an identical CDR3. These data are taken from a study of memory CD4+ T cells and cytomegalovirus serostatus. This CDR3 has 13 residues. CDR1 is SGHDT, CDR2 YYEEEE, per germline. Deletions cut 5 bases from V and 2 bases from J, with 10 bases between. General study results and limits: The CMV-associated TCR signature appears largely within the CD4+ memory repertoire. A US-trained random forest predicted CMV serostatus with median AUC 0.91.

Here immunoSEQ multiplex PCR was the method, and the copy in TCRdb shows in-frame clones only, minus some. Altogether just under 40,000 clones are present, nearly 80% being singletons, with the ten largest covering 0.6% to 0.95%. Single viable CD3+CD4+CD8-CD45RO+ cells were sorted as the memory CD4+ T cells. The genes are TRBV5-6 and TRBJ1-2; D is possibly TRBD1 (6 bases). The clonotype originates from an adult in good health and CMV-seronegative. Sequenced: memory CD4+ T cells from blood. This chain's CDR3 is CASSPTGNYGYTF. The CDR3 DNA reads as TGTGCCAGCAGTCCAACAGGGAACTATGGCTACACCTTC.